A single sample gave rise to the 23 T cell receptor beta chains below, sequenced in a study of T-cell reconstitution after alpha-beta-depleted transplantation in children. Preparation of the TCRbeta library involved a method that used unique molecular identifiers. TCRdb analysed the PCR reads with MiXCR anew, one entry per CDR3 protein. Among roughly 89,000 distinct CDR3 sequences listed, 9% to 15% were seen once. The sample was PBMCs from the stem cell graft donor, taken from the stem cell graft. The receptors come from a human donor who donated a stem cell graft to a child with inherited bone marrow failure.

This clonotype was observed many times. The chain has TRBV3-1 and TRBJ2-7; no firm D call. The V end was cut by 1 base, the J end by 5 bases, with 3 bases between. The germline V gene has CDR1 LGHDT and CDR2 YNNKEL (reference sequence). The CDR3 totals 11 residues. The CDR3 is CASSQVDEQYF. CDR3 DNA sequence: TGTGCCAGCAGCCAAGTGGACGAGCAGTACTTC.

This clonotype was seen ten or more times. V usage is TRBV27 and J usage is TRBJ2-1; 8 bases agree with TRBD1. Germline values: CDR1 MNHEY, CDR2 SMNVEV (reference sequence). This CDR3 comprises 14 residues. Trimming took 7 bases from V and 1 from J; bases not matched to a gene: 3. CDR3 DNA sequence: TGTGCCAGCAAAACAGGGGGGTCCTACAATGAGCAGTTCTTC. Its translation: CASKTGGSYNEQFF.

This clonotype was detected ten times or more. V and J are TRBV6-2 or TRBV6-3 and TRBJ2-1; 7 bases map to TRBD2. This CDR3 region has 16 residues. Trimming at V came to 2 bases and at J to 0 bases, leaving 4 bases not matched to a gene. CDR1 is MNHEY, CDR2 SVGEGT, per germline. CDR3 amino acids: CASSYRGGSSYNEQFF. CDR3 nucleotides: TGTGCCAGCAGTTACCGGGGCGGGAGCTCCTACAATGAGCAGTTCTTC.

The genes are TRBV20-1 and TRBJ2-1; D not resolved. The CDR3 is 19 residues long. Germline V gives CDR1 DFQATT, CDR2 SNEGSKA (reference sequence). V was cut by 0 bases and J by 1 base, with 22 bases left in between. The CDR3 DNA reads as TGCAGTGCTAGAGATTTTTTTGCTGGTCGGGCGAGATCCTACAATGAGCAGTTCTTC. This translates into CSARDFFAGRARSYNEQFF.

The chain links TRBV25-1 to TRBJ2-7; TRBD2 matches at 10 bases. The CDR3 extends over 14 amino acids. From germline, CDR1 is MGHDK and CDR2 SYGVNS. With V trimmed by 4 bases and J by 6 bases, 6 bases remained unmatched. The CDR3 sequence is CASSGTSGLGEQYF. DNA for the CDR3: TGTGCCAGCAGTGGGACTAGCGGTTTGGGCGAGCAGTACTTC.

In its sample, this clonotype was seen many times. J is TRBJ2-1 and V is TRBV7-3; 8 bases are a match to TRBD1. CDR3 size: 15 residues. V dropped 2 bases and J dropped 6; count of bases not matched to a gene: 6. The germline CDR1 and CDR2 sequences are SGHTA and FQGTGA. The CDR3: CASSLRGTGRNEQFF. In nucleotides, the CDR3 is TGTGCCAGCAGCTTACGAGGGACAGGACGCAATGAGCAGTTCTTC.

This clonotype has a count of ten or more. J is TRBJ2-7 and V is TRBV20-1; perhaps D is TRBD1 or TRBD2 (5 bases each). Germline-derived CDR1 and CDR2 are DFQATT and SNEGSKA (reference sequence). Deletions cut 0 bases from V and 3 bases from J, with 12 bases between. The length of the CDR3 is 14 residues. The CDR3 spells CSARDLGTNYEQYF. The CDR3 nucleotides are TGCAGTGCTAGAGATCTAGGGACCAACTACGAGCAGTACTTC.

This clonotype showed up many times. For the CDR3, the DNA is TGTGCCAGCAGTCCCAGGGCAGGGGGCATGGCCGGGGAGCTGTTTTTT. Protein sequence: CASSPRAGGMAGELFF. V is TRBV28 and J is TRBJ2-2, with TRBD1 matching 8 bases. The CDR3 is made up of 16 amino acids. Unmatched junction bases numbered 11, after V lost 5 bases and J lost 6 bases. Germline V gene sequence: CDR1 MDHEN, CDR2 SYDVKM.

This chain connects TRBV4-3 to TRBJ1-1; D is unresolved. The CDR3 consists of 13 residues. CDR1 and CDR2 from the germline V gene are LGHNA and YSLEER. Trimming pared 4 bases from V and 1 base from J, leaving 7 bases between. This CDR3 is CASSLWTNTEAFF. The CDR3 bases are TGCGCCAGCAGCCTATGGACGAACACTGAAGCTTTCTTT.

In its sample, this clonotype was seen many times. The chain employs TRBV3-1 and TRBJ1-4, with unresolved D. CDR1 and CDR2 from the germline V gene are LGHDT and YNNKEL (reference sequence). Trimming pared 4 bases from V and 7 bases from J, leaving 10 bases between. The CDR3 runs 13 residues. CDR3 amino acids: CASSLGPGEKLFF. The CDR3 nucleotides are TGTGCCAGCAGCCTCGGACCGGGTGAAAAACTGTTTTTT.

This clonotype was observed many times. J is TRBJ2-1 and V is TRBV19; a weak D match, TRBD2 (6 bases). The germline gives CDR1 LNHDA, CDR2 SQIVND (reference sequence). CDR3 length: 14 residues. V lost 7 bases, J lost 2 bases, and 12 bases lay in between. CDR3 DNA: TGTGCCAGTAAAAACGGGGGTACCTACAATGAGCAGTTCTTC. This translates into CASKNGGTYNEQFF.

This clonotype was seen at least ten times. The rearrangement joins TRBV20-1 to TRBJ1-1, with a weak D call TRBD1 (6 bases). This CDR3 spans 14 amino acids. The germline gives CDR1 DFQATT, CDR2 SNEGSKA (reference sequence). Trimming left V 7 bases short and J 2 bases short, with 17 bases between. The CDR3 protein is CSDTMQDSNTEAFF. The CDR3 nucleotides are TGCAGTGACACAATGCAGGACAGTAACACTGAAGCTTTCTTT.

This clonotype was counted ten times or more. J is TRBJ2-7 and V is TRBV18; D is possibly TRBD2 (8 bases). Germline CDR1 is KGHSH and CDR2 is LQKENI. V lost 8 bases and J lost 8, with 19 bases in between. The CDR3 runs to 13 residues. The CDR3 coding sequence is TGTGCCAGCCGGGAGGGGGCAGGTACGAAGCAGTACTTC. It specifies CASREGAGTKQYF. The variable domain in full, completed from reference TRBV18 and TRBJ2-7, reads NAGVMQNPRHLVRRRGQEARLRCSPMKGHSHVYWYRQLPEEGLKFMVYLQKENIIDESGMPKERFSAEFPKEGPSILRIQQVVRGDSAAYFCASREGAGTKQYFGPGTRLTVT.

This clonotype was counted ten times or more. This sequence joins TRBV27 and TRBJ2-7, with 11 bases aligning to TRBD2. Trimming at V came to 5 bases and at J to 4 bases, leaving 7 bases not matched to a gene. There are 15 residues in the CDR3. Germline lookup yields CDR1 MNHEY and CDR2 SMNVEV (reference sequence). CDR3 region: CASSTTGTSGYEQYF. As DNA, the CDR3 is TGTGCCAGCAGTACGACCGGGACTAGCGGTTACGAGCAGTACTTC.

This clonotype was recorded at least ten times. The chain combines TRBV18 with TRBJ1-4, with 7 bases lining up with TRBD1. With 3 bases clipped from V and 5 bases from J, the junction kept 6 bases outside the gene matches. The germline gives CDR1 KGHSH, CDR2 LQKENI. CDR3 size: 15 residues. The CDR3 here is CASSPRDSLNEKLFF. Written as DNA, the CDR3 is TGTGCCAGCTCACCGAGGGACAGCTTGAATGAAAAACTGTTTTTT.

This clonotype was observed many times. The chain combines TRBV19 with TRBJ2-5; the D gene is possibly TRBD2 (6 bases). The germline gives CDR1 LNHDA, CDR2 SQIVND (reference sequence). The CDR3 consists of 14 residues. The V end lost 1 base, the J end lost 4 bases, and 10 bases lay between the germline ends. For the CDR3, the DNA is TGTGCCAGTAGTATAGTAGCGGCGGGAGAGACCCAGTACTTC. It encodes CASSIVAAGETQYF.

The chain recombines TRBV29-1 with TRBJ1-5; 9 nucleotides align to TRBD1. This CDR3 comprises 14 residues. The germline V gene has CDR1 SQVTM and CDR2 ANQGSEA. J lost 7 bases, V lost 0 bases, and 4 bases had no gene match. CDR3 DNA: TGCAGCGTTGAAGACAGGGACAGGGACCAGCCCCAGCATTTT. This translates into CSVEDRDRDQPQHF.

This clonotype has more than one count but fewer than ten. This chain connects TRBV7-3 to TRBJ2-5, with 8 positions matching TRBD1. Trimming at V came to 5 bases and at J to 5 bases, leaving 7 bases not matched to a gene. Per germline, CDR1 SGHTA and CDR2 FQGTGA. This CDR3 comprises 14 residues. CDR3 protein: CASSRQGQGETQYF. Here the CDR3 DNA reads TGTGCCAGCAGCCGACAGGGGCAGGGCGAGACCCAGTACTTC. Drawing the rest from reference TRBV7-3 and TRBJ2-5, the complete variable domain is GAGVSQTPSNKVTEKGKYVELRCDPISGHTALYWYRQSLGQGPEFLIYFQGTGAADDSGLPNDRFFAVRPEGSVSTLKIQRTERGDSAVYLCASSRQGQGETQYFGPGTRLLVL.

This clonotype occurred many times. The rearrangement joins TRBV10-3 to TRBJ2-3, with D possibly matching TRBD1 (5 bases). Germline assignment: CDR1 ENHRY and CDR2 SYGVKD. This CDR3 spans 14 amino acids. The V and J ends lost 0 bases and 6 bases respectively, with 10 bases between them. The CDR3 loop reads CAISESQGSDTQYF. For the CDR3, the DNA is TGTGCCATCAGTGAGTCGCAGGGTTCGGATACGCAGTATTTT.

This clonotype was counted many times. The CDR3 DNA is TGCAGTGCTAGAGAAATAGCCGGGGAGCTGTTTTTT. Translation gives CSAREIAGELFF. The rearrangement links TRBV20-1 to TRBJ2-2; no clear D gene. This CDR3 has 12 amino acids. CDR1 DFQATT and CDR2 SNEGSKA come from the germline V gene (reference sequence). Trimming took 0 bases from V and 6 from J, leaving 5 bases between them.

This clonotype was observed at least ten times. The chain is built from TRBV10-3 and TRBJ1-5, with TRBD1 matching 8 bases. V was clipped by 2 bases and J by 7 bases; unmatched bases: 7. CDR1 and CDR2 (germline): ENHRY, SYGVKD. CDR3 length: 15 residues. The CDR3 DNA sequence: TGTGCCATCAGTGAGACAGGGGGGCAAGAACAGCCCCAGCATTTT. Translating it yields CAISETGGQEQPQHF.

This clonotype came up many times. The V and J genes are TRBV5-1 and TRBJ2-3, with D unresolved. This CDR3 region has 15 residues. The germline CDR1 and CDR2 sequences are SGHRS and YFSETQ. V lost 2 bases, J lost 8 bases, and 18 bases lay in between. CDR3 region: CASSFYQSKLSTQYF. The CDR3, as DNA: TGCGCCAGCAGCTTTTATCAGTCGAAACTAAGTACGCAGTATTTT.

In this sample, this clonotype turned up many times. This chain joins TRBV27 and TRBJ2-1; D might be TRBD2 (6 bases). The CDR3 length is 17 residues. The germline V gene has CDR1 MNHEY and CDR2 SMNVEV (reference sequence). V dropped 3 bases and J dropped 6 bases, with 21 bases sitting between them. Here the CDR3 DNA reads TGTGCCAGCAGTTTCACCCGTGCACGACTAGGCCTCAATGAGCAGTTCTTC. This translates into CASSFTRARLGLNEQFF.